This note documents a single T cell receptor beta chain sequence. What it recognizes is unknown. CDR3 length: 14 amino acids. V shed 5 bases, J shed 2 bases, and the junction held 2 bases outside the gene matches. Germline CDR1 is SEHNR and CDR2 is FQNEAQ (reference sequence). This record comes from a study of shared clonotypes between healthy human individuals. Naive CD8 cells, CD45RO-negative and positively selected for CCR7, excluded terminally differentiated effector memory CD45RA+ cells. General study findings and limits: Clonotypes shared by all four donors outscored non-shared clonotypes in generation probability.

Generated by immunoSEQ multiplex PCR, the TCRdb table keeps only in-frame clones and is missing some. This sample has 1.5 million to 2.5 million clones, with less than 95% found just once. The V call is TRBV7-9, the J call TRBJ2-3, with 9 nucleotides matching TRBD2. Source material: naive CD8+ T cells sorted from blood. The TCR sequence derives from a man aged 18 to 30 in good health. CDR3 region: CASSRTSVTDTQYF. CDR3 sequence (DNA): TGTGCCAGCAGCCGGACTAGCGTCACAGATACGCAGTATTTT.